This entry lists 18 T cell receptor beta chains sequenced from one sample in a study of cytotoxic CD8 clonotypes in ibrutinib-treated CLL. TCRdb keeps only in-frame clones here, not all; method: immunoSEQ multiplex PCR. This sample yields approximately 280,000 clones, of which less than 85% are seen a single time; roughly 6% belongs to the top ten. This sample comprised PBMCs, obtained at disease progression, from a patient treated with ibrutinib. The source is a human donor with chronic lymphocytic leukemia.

CDR3 in amino acids: CASSLVALATSRGGQYF. DNA of the CDR3: TGTGCCAGCAGCTTAGTGGCTTTAGCGACCTCCCGAGGAGGGCAGTACTTC. The gene calls are TRBV7-2 and TRBJ2-7; TRBD2 is a possible D gene (5 bases). The V gene's germline CDR1 is SGHTA and CDR2 FQGNSA. This CDR3 has 17 residues. The V gene lost 1 base and the J gene lost 9 bases, with 25 bases spanning the gap.

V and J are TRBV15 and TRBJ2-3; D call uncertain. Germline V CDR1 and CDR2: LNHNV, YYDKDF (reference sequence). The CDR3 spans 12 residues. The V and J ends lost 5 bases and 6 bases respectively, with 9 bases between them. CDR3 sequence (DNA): TGTGCCACCAGCGAGGTCCGGGATACGCAGTATTTT. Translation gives CATSEVRDTQYF.

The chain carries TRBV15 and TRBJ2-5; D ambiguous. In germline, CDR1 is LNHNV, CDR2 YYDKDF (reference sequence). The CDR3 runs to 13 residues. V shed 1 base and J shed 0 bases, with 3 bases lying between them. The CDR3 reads CATSRGDQETQYF. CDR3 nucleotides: TGTGCCACCAGCAGAGGAGACCAAGAGACCCAGTACTTC.

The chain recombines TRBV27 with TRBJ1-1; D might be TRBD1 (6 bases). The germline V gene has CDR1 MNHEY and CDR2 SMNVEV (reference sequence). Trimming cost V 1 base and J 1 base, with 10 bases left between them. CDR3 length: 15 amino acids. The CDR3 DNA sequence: TGTGCCAGCAGTTTATTGGGACATCCGAACACTGAAGCTTTCTTT. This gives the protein CASSLLGHPNTEAFF.

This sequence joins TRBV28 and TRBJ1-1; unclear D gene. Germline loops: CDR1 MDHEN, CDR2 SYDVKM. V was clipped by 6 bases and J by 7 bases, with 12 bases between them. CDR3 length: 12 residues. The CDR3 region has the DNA TGTGCCAGCAGGCCCGGGCAGCTTGAAGCTTTCTTT. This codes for CASRPGQLEAFF.

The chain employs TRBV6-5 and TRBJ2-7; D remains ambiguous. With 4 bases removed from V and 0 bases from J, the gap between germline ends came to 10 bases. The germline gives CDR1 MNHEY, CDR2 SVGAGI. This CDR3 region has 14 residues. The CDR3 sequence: CASSSPGLSYEQYF. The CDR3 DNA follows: TGTGCCAGCAGTTCGCCAGGCCTCTCCTACGAGCAGTACTTC.

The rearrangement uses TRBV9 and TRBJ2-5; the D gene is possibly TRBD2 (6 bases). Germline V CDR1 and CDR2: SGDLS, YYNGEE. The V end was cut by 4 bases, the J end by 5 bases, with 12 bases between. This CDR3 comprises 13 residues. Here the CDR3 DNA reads TGTGCCAGCAGCCTTGGCGGGGTTGAGACCCAGTACTTC. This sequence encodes CASSLGGVETQYF.

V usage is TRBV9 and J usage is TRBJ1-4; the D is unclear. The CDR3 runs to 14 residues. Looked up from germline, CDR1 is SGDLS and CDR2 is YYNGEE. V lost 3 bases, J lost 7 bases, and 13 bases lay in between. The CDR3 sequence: CASSASVGVEKLFF. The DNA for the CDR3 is TGTGCCAGCAGCGCCAGTGTTGGGGTTGAAAAACTGTTTTTT. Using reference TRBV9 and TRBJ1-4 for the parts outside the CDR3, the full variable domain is DSGVTQTPKHLITATGQRVTLRCSPRSGDLSVYWYQQSLDQGLQFLIQYYNGEERAKGNILERFSAQQFPDLHSELNLSSLELGDSALYFCASSASVGVEKLFFGSGTQLSVL.

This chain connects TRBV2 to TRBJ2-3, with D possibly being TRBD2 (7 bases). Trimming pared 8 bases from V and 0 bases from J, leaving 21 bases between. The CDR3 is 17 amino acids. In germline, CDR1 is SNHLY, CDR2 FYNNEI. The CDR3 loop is CASHKRGGGLSTDTQYF. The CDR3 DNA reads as TGTGCCAGCCACAAGCGCGGCGGGGGCCTGAGCACAGATACGCAGTATTTT.

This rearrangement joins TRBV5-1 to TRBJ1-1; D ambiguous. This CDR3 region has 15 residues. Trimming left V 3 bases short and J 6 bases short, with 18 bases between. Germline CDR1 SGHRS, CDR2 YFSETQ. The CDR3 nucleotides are TGCGCCAGCAGCTCTGCTTTAAAGGGTAGGGCTGAAGCTTTCTTT. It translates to CASSSALKGRAEAFF.

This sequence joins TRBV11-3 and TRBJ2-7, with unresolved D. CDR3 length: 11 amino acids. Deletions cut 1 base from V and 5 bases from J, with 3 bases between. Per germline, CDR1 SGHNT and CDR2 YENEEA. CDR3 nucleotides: TGTGCCAGCAGCTTAGCCCACGAGCAGTACTTC. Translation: CASSLAHEQYF.

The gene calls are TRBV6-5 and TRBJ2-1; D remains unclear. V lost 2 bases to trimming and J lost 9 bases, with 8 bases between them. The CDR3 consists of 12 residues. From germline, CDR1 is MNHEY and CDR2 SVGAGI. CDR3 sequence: CASSYPNSEQFF. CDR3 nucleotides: TGTGCCAGCAGTTACCCGAATTCTGAGCAGTTCTTC.

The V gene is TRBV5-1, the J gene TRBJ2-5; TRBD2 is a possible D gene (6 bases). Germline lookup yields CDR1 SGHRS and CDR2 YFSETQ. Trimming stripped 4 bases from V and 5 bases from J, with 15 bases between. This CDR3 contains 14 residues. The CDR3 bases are TGCGCCAGCAGCGAATCTAGCGCCCGGGAGACCCAGTACTTC. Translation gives CASSESSARETQYF.

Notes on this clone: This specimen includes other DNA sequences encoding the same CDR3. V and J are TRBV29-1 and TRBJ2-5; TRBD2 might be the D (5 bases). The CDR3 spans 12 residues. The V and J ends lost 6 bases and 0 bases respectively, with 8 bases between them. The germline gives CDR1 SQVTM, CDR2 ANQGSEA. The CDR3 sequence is CSVGGNQETQYF. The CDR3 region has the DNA TGCAGCGTCGGAGGCAACCAAGAGACCCAGTACTTC.

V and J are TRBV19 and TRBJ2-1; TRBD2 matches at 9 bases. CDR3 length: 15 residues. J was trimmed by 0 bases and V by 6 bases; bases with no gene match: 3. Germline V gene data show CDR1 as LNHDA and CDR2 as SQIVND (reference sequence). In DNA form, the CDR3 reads TGTGCCAGTAGCCTAGCGGGAAACTCCTACAATGAGCAGTTCTTC. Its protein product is CASSLAGNSYNEQFF.

CDR3 DNA: TGTGCCAGCAGCTTGGGCGGAGGGGATCAGCCCCAGCATTTT. Translating gives CASSLGGGDQPQHF. This rearrangement joins TRBV5-4 to TRBJ1-5; a possible D gene is TRBD1 (5 bases). V shed 0 bases and J shed 5 bases, with 9 bases lying between them. Germline-derived CDR1 and CDR2 are SGHNT and YYREEE (reference sequence). The CDR3 has 14 amino acids. Using reference TRBV5-4 and TRBJ1-5 for the parts outside the CDR3, the full variable domain is ETGVTQSPTHLIKTRGQQVTLRCSSQSGHNTVSWYQQALGQGPQFIFQYYREEENGRGNFPPRFSGLQFPNYSSELNVNALELDDSALYLCASSLGGGDQPQHFGDGTRLSIL.

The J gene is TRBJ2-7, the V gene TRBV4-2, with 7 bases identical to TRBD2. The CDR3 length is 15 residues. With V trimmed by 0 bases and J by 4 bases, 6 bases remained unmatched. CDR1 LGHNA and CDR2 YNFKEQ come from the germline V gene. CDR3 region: CASSQDQGGIYEQYF. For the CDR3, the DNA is TGTGCCAGCAGCCAAGATCAGGGAGGGATATACGAGCAGTACTTC.

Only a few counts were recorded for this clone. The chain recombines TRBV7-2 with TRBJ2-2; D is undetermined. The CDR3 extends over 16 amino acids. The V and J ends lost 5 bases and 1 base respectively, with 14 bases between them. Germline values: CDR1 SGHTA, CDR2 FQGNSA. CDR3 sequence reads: CASSPFSLVNTGELFF. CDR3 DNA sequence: TGTGCCAGCAGCCCCTTCAGTCTAGTGAACACCGGGGAGCTGTTTTTT.